The 21 T cell receptor beta chains in this list originate from one sample, sequenced in a study of graft-versus-host responses after intestinal transplantation. Method: immunoSEQ multiplex PCR; TCRdb's copy keeps in-frame clones and lacks some. This sample yields about 97,000 clones, of which about nine tenths are seen a single time; 0.18% belongs to the top ten. No antigens are known for them. This material consisted of unstimulated CD4+ T cells sorted from spleen or lymph node cells, taken before transplant. These receptors were taken from a human donor who was the organ donor for an intestinal transplant.

The V gene is TRBV19, the J gene TRBJ1-2; D is perhaps TRBD1 (6 bases). The CDR3 is 15 residues long. The germline CDR1 and CDR2 sequences are LNHDA and SQIVND (reference sequence). V lost 5 bases, J lost 8 bases, and 21 bases lay in between. CDR3 sequence reads: CASSRTGPEGKGYTF. CDR3 sequence (DNA): TGTGCCAGTAGTCGTACAGGGCCGGAAGGGAAAGGCTACACCTTC.

The V and J genes are TRBV19 and TRBJ2-4, with a tentative D call TRBD2 (6 bases). CDR1 is LNHDA and CDR2 is SQIVND in the germline V gene (reference sequence). The CDR3 loop spans 15 amino acids. The V end lost 10 bases, the J end lost 0 bases, and 16 bases lay between the germline ends. The CDR3 bases are TGTGCCACCAAGGGACTGCCACTAGCCAAAAACATTCAGTACTTC. Translation gives CATKGLPLAKNIQYF.

The V call is TRBV5-6, the J call TRBJ1-2; maybe TRBD1 (5 bases). The CDR3 totals 16 residues. The V gene lost 6 bases and the J gene lost 2 bases, with 20 bases spanning the gap. Germline CDR1 reads SGHDT; CDR2 reads YYEEEE. CDR3 sequence: CASTRYQWGRNYGYTF. The CDR3 DNA follows: TGTGCCAGCACCAGATACCAATGGGGCAGGAACTATGGCTACACCTTC.

This clone was seen only a few times. The V gene is TRBV7-9, the J gene TRBJ1-4; TRBD1 is a possible D gene (6 bases). With 3 bases removed from V and 0 bases from J, the gap between germline ends came to 17 bases. This CDR3 comprises 18 residues. Germline V gene lookup returns CDR1 SEHNR and CDR2 FQNEAQ (reference sequence). The CDR3 sequence: CASSFPPGQVPTNEKLFF. Written as DNA, the CDR3 is TGTGCCAGCAGCTTCCCCCCGGGACAAGTTCCAACTAATGAAAAACTGTTTTTT.

The V gene is TRBV4-1, the J gene TRBJ2-5; no clear D. The DNA end is more similar to TRBJ2-7, so the J call may be wrong. The CDR3 consists of 15 residues. The V gene's germline CDR1 is MGHRA and CDR2 YSYEKL. This CDR3 is CASSQTPSIFYEQYF. DNA of the CDR3: TGCGCCAGCAGCCAAACTCCTAGTATTTTCTACGAGCAGTACTTC.

V usage is TRBV2 and J usage is TRBJ2-3; no reliable D call. This CDR3 has 14 residues. Germline CDR1 is SNHLY and CDR2 is FYNNEI. Trimming took 1 base from V and 7 from J, leaving 12 bases between them. CDR3 in DNA: TGTGCCAGCAGTGAAGGCCTCCCTCCTAATACGCAGTATTTT. As protein: CASSEGLPPNTQYF.

The V call is TRBV7-9, the J call TRBJ2-1; D is undetermined. Germline assignment: CDR1 SEHNR and CDR2 FQNEAQ (reference sequence). Deletions cut 0 bases from V and 5 bases from J, with 5 bases between. The CDR3 extends over 13 amino acids. The CDR3 DNA reads TGTGCCAGCAGCTTAGCTACTCACAATGAGCAGTTCTTC. This codes for CASSLATHNEQFF.

V and J are TRBV4-1 and TRBJ2-7; 12 nucleotides match TRBD1. CDR3 length: 16 residues. Germline V gene sequence: CDR1 MGHRA, CDR2 YSYEKL. V shed 3 bases, J shed 4 bases, and the junction held 7 bases outside the gene matches. The CDR3 DNA sequence: TGCGCCAGCAGCCACTCAGGGACAGGGGGCTTTTACGAGCAGTACTTC. This translates into CASSHSGTGGFYEQYF.

A single count supports this clone. The chain has TRBV6-1 and TRBJ2-7; 8 bases are a match to TRBD1. Per germline, CDR1 MNHNS and CDR2 SASEGT. The CDR3 length is 13 residues. The junction had 16 bases not matched to a gene; V was cut back by 8 bases and J by 13 bases. The CDR3 region has the DNA TGTGCCAGCGCAACCACCGGGCCAGGGGGCGAATACTTC. It translates to CASATTGPGGEYF.

V is TRBV6-1 and J is TRBJ1-2; D possibly corresponds to TRBD1 (6 bases). The V gene's germline CDR1 is MNHNS and CDR2 SASEGT. CDR3 length equals 15 residues. Trimming cost V 2 bases and J 1 base, with 11 bases left between them. The CDR3 loop reads CASSELGQRNYGYTF. CDR3 in DNA: TGTGCCAGCAGTGAACTAGGACAGCGTAACTATGGCTACACCTTC.

The genes are TRBV11-2 and TRBJ1-6, with no clear D. Trimming pared 3 bases from V and 7 bases from J, leaving 13 bases between. In germline, CDR1 is SGHAT, CDR2 FQNNGV. This CDR3 has 15 residues. CDR3 region: CASSLRSTRNSPLHF. The DNA of the CDR3 is TGTGCCAGCAGCTTGCGTAGTACGAGAAATTCACCCCTCCACTTT.

The chain recombines TRBV29-1 with TRBJ1-3; 10 nucleotides match TRBD1. V lost 4 bases to trimming and J lost 0 bases; unmatched junction nucleotides: 6. Germline V lookup: CDR1 SQVTM, CDR2 ANQGSEA. CDR3 length equals 16 residues. The CDR3, as DNA: TGCAGCGTTGGGGACAGGGGCCTACCCTCTGGAAACACCATATATTTT. This codes for CSVGDRGLPSGNTIYF.

Turning to this clone: The germline gene is not matched at one end of the junction; a read error may be the cause. The DNA of the CDR3 is TGTGCCCGGAGTTTTAGTATTAATCAGCCCCAGCATTTT. It codes for CARSFSINQPQHF. The J gene is TRBJ1-5, the V gene TRBV30; D unclear. CDR1 GTSNPN and CDR2 SVGIG come from the germline V gene (reference sequence). CDR3 length: 13 amino acids.

The gene calls are TRBV5-4 and TRBJ2-1; 9 bases agree with TRBD1. The CDR3 has 15 residues. The germline CDR1 and CDR2 sequences are SGHNT and YYREEE (reference sequence). V dropped 4 bases and J dropped 3; count of bases not matched to a gene: 5. In DNA, the CDR3 is TGTGCCAGCAGCGCGGGACAGGGAAACTACAATGAGCAGTTCTTC. The encoded protein is CASSAGQGNYNEQFF.

The V and J genes are TRBV7-9 and TRBJ2-5; D perhaps matches TRBD2 (7 bases). Trimming took off 3 bases at V and 5 bases at J, with 13 bases between the two ends. Germline V gene data show CDR1 as SEHNR and CDR2 as FQNEAQ (reference sequence). This CDR3 has 14 residues. The CDR3 DNA sequence: TGTGCCAGCAGCTTTGGGGGGGGGCACGAGACCCAGTACTTC. It is translated as CASSFGGGHETQYF.

There are a few counts of this clone. In the same sample, other DNA sequences code for this CDR3. The chain recombines TRBV2 with TRBJ1-4, with 10 bases fitting TRBD1. In germline, CDR1 is SNHLY, CDR2 FYNNEI. The CDR3 runs to 14 residues. V lost 4 bases, J lost 4 bases, and 0 bases stayed unmatched. This chain's CDR3 is CASSGDRGNEKLFF. DNA of the CDR3: TGTGCCAGCAGTGGGGACAGGGGTAATGAAAAACTGTTTTTT.

The rearrangement joins TRBV19 to TRBJ2-7, with TRBD1 matching 10 bases. Germline CDR1 reads LNHDA; CDR2 reads SQIVND (reference sequence). Trimming took 5 bases from V and 3 from J; bases not matched to a gene: 7. The CDR3 spans 15 residues. The CDR3 sequence: CASSVGTGVLYEQYF. The CDR3 DNA reads TGTGCCAGTAGTGTCGGGACAGGGGTCCTCTACGAGCAGTACTTC. The full variable domain, in which reference TRBV19 and TRBJ2-7 provide the parts outside the CDR3, is DGGITQSPKYLFRKEGQNVTLSCEQNLNHDAMYWYRQDPGQGLRLIYYSQIVNDFQKGDIAEGYSVSREKKESFPLTVTSAQKNPTAFYLCASSVGTGVLYEQYFGPGTRLTVT.

This rearrangement joins TRBV5-6 to TRBJ1-2; possible D gene TRBD1, 6 bases. CDR3 length equals 17 residues. Per the germline V gene, CDR1 is SGHDT and CDR2 is YYEEEE. V lost 0 bases and J lost 4, with 19 bases in between. CDR3 bases: TGTGCCAGCAGCTTGGGGGCCTTTTGGGGGCGCGGCTATGGCTACACCTTC. Translation gives CASSLGAFWGRGYGYTF. The whole variable domain, remainder taken from reference TRBV5-6 and TRBJ1-2, is DAGVTQSPTHLIKTRGQQVTLRCSPKSGHDTVSWYQQALGQGPQFIFQYYEEEERQRGNFPDRFSGHQFPNYSSELNVNALLLGDSALYLCASSLGAFWGRGYGYTFGSGTRLTVV.

The CDR3 DNA reads TGTGCCAGCAGCTTATTCGGGGAACTCACCGGGGAGCTGTTTTTT. It yields the protein CASSLFGELTGELFF. The chain couples TRBV7-6 to TRBJ2-2; D is perhaps TRBD2 (5 bases). V lost 2 bases and J lost 4, with 11 bases in between. Germline CDR1 is SGHVS and CDR2 is FNYEAQ. The CDR3 extends over 15 amino acids.

This chain connects TRBV7-2 to TRBJ2-1, with 14 nucleotides matching TRBD2. The CDR3 is 16 amino acids. The V and J ends lost 5 bases and 2 bases, in that order; junction bases with no gene match: 2. The germline CDR1 and CDR2 sequences are SGHTA and FQGNSA. DNA for the CDR3: TGTGCCAGCAGCCGGGGACTAGCGGGAGCCTACAATGAGCAGTTCTTC. It yields the protein CASSRGLAGAYNEQFF.

This clone appeared a single time. The chain couples TRBV9 to TRBJ1-2; weak D call: TRBD1 (5 bases). CDR1 and CDR2 (germline): SGDLS, YYNGEE. The CDR3 sequence is 14 residues long. V was shortened by 4 bases and J by 2 bases, with 12 bases between the two germline ends. The CDR3: CASSSRGTNYGYTF. Written as DNA, the CDR3 is TGTGCCAGCAGCTCGCGGGGCACCAACTATGGCTACACCTTC. Looking up the rest from reference TRBV9 and TRBJ1-2 gives the full variable domain: DSGVTQTPKHLITATGQRVTLRCSPRSGDLSVYWYQQSLDQGLQFLIQYYNGEERAKGNILERFSAQQFPDLHSELNLSSLELGDSALYFCASSSRGTNYGYTFGSGTRLTVV.